This is a list of T cell receptor beta chains from one sample in a study of shared clonotypes between healthy human individuals. Method: immunoSEQ multiplex PCR; TCRdb's copy keeps in-frame clones and lacks some. The top ten clones hold about 0.22% of a sample with fewer than 1 million clones, 95% to 97% of them seen once. Source material: naive CD8+ T cells sorted from blood. These receptors came from a man aged 25 to 45 in good health. Each CDR3 is given with its conserved first and last residue. Fields, in order: D gene, V gene, CDR3 protein. A D gene is named only where the DNA matches it firmly.

NA	TRBV9	CASSVALEGNEQFF
NA	TRBV29-1	CSVGRELSFTDTQYF
NA	TRBV7-9	CASSQLTREETQYF
NA	TRBV27	CASSFPPYTEAFF
NA	TRBV7-9	CASSLGAAGELFF
TRBD1	TRBV29-1	CSTLDRDSGNTIYF
NA	TRBV6-4	CASLDYPGVLYEQYF
NA	TRBV27	CASSLVDSSSYEQYF
NA	TRBV29-1	CSVELENTEAFF
TRBD1	TRBV28	CASRVGDSHSNQPQHF
NA	TRBV11-2	CASSHQLYEQYF
NA	TRBV5-8	CASSTGLSYEQYF
TRBD1	TRBV28	CASSPMEDRVGGDEQFF
NA	TRBV5-4	CASRFSGRLDTQYF
TRBD2	TRBV27	CASSSAGVDYEQYF
TRBD2	TRBV5-6	CASNSGLAGSYNEQFF
TRBD2	TRBV7-6	CASSLDQGAAGGPGDEQFF
NA	TRBV7-6	CASSLGAGRNTGELFF
NA	TRBV19	CASSAQDYEQYF
TRBD1	TRBV9	CASTKDRSVNTGELFF
TRBD2	TRBV5-8	CASSLGASGTDTQYF
NA	TRBV7-9	CASSTTDTQYF
NA	TRBV6-1	CASSEAPYNEQFF
NA	TRBV7-9	CASSSDEVEGAFF
NA	TRBV7-9	CASSPPLARYNEQFF
NA	TRBV27	CASSYDSSSYNEQFF
TRBD2	TRBV27	CASSPGTSGYNEQFF
TRBD2	TRBV29-1	CSVETSGGNNEQFF
NA	TRBV29-1	CSVQGRGYYEQYF
TRBD1	TRBV9	CASSPRDRNTEAFF
NA	TRBV7-9	CASSPRGGDTEAFF
TRBD1	TRBV10-3	CAISAGQGAEKLFF
NA	TRBV19	CASSPRAGTYNEQFF
TRBD2	TRBV13	CASSLGSLLPSSGRAYEQYF
TRBD1	TRBV10-2	CASSTGQGSSYEQYF
TRBD1	TRBV9	CASSDRGSNQPQHF
NA	TRBV27	CASSSGTSRGDEQYF
NA	TRBV10-2	CASSEGLSGRWGTQYF
NA	TRBV19	CASSTRDLPSYGYTF
NA	TRBV9	CASSVEGRPYEQYF
NA	TRBV9	CASSVGVREQFF